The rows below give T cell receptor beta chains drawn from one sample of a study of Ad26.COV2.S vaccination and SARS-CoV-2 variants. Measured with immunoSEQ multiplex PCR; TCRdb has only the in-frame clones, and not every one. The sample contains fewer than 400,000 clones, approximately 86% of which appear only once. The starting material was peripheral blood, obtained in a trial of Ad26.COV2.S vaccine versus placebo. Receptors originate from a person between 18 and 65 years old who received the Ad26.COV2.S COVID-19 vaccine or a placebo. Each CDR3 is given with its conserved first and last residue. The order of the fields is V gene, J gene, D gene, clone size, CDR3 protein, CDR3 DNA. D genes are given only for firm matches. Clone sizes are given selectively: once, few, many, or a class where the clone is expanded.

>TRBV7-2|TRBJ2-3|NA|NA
CASSLGSSDTQYF
TGTGCCAGCAGCTTAGGGTCATCAGATACGCAGTATTTT
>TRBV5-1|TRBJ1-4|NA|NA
CASSSTGHNEKLFF
TGCGCCAGCAGCTCTACAGGCCATAATGAAAAACTGTTTTTT
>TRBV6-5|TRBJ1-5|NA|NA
CASSGFNQPQHF
TGTGCCAGCTCGGGATTCAATCAGCCCCAGCATTTT
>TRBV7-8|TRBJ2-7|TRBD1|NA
CASSLVQGVSYEQYF
TGTGCCAGCAGCTTAGTACAGGGGGTATCCTACGAGCAGTACTTC
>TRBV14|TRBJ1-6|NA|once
CASSQEWGNSPLHF
TGTGCCAGCAGCCAAGAATGGGGGAATTCACCCCTCCACTTT
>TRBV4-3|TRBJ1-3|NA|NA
CASSQDVPGLRPNSGNTIYF
TGCGCCAGCAGCCAAGATGTCCCGGGGCTGCGGCCCAACTCTGGAAACACCATATATTTT
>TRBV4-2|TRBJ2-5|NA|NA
CASRQEETQYF
TGTGCCAGCAGGCAGGAAGAGACCCAGTACTTC
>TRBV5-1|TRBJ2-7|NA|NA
CASSGGGYEQYF
TGCGCCAGCAGCGGAGGGGGCTACGAGCAGTACTTC
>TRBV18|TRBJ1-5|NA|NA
CASSPASFAGPDSNQPQHF
TGTGCCAGCTCACCAGCCTCTTTCGCCGGGCCTGATAGCAATCAGCCCCAGCATTTT
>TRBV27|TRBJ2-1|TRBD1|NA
CATQGATGEQFF
TGTGCCACCCAGGGGGCGACGGGTGAGCAGTTCTTC
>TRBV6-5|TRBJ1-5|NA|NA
CASSRRQDSQPQHF
TGTGCCAGCAGTCGTCGACAGGATAGTCAGCCCCAGCATTTT
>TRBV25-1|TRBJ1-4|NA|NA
CASSEDPLEKLFF
TGTGCCAGCAGTGAAGACCCACTTGAAAAACTGTTTTTT
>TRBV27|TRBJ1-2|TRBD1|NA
CASRPSPGQIYGYTF
TGTGCCAGCAGACCGAGCCCGGGACAGATCTATGGCTACACCTTC
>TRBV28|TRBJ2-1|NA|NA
CASSFYNEQFF
TGTGCCAGCAGTTTTTACAATGAGCAGTTCTTC
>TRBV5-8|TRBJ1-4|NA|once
CASSRDRLSFSTNEKLFF
TGTGCCAGCAGCCGCGACAGGTTATCCTTCTCAACTAATGAAAAACTGTTTTTT
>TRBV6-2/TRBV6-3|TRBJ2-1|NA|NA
CASTPRATYNEQFF
TGTGCCAGCACCCCGAGGGCGACCTACAATGAGCAGTTCTTC
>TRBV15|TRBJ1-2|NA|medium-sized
CATSREGEPADGYTF
TGTGCCACCAGCAGAGAAGGGGAACCGGCCGACGGCTACACCTTC
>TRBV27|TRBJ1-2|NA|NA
CANPLGAPYGYTF
TGTGCCAACCCTCTAGGGGCCCCCTATGGCTACACCTTC
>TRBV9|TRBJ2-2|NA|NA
CASSVGPHLNTGELFF
TGTGCCAGCAGCGTAGGCCCCCACCTGAACACCGGGGAGCTGTTTTTT
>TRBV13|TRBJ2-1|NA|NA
CASSFSTGRAGEQFF
TGTGCCAGCAGCTTTAGTACAGGGAGAGCCGGTGAGCAGTTCTTC
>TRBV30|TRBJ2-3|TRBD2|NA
CAWGAGPPGDTQYF
TGTGCCTGGGGAGCGGGGCCCCCCGGGGATACGCAGTATTTT
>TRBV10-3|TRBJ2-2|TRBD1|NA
CAISGQGATGELFF
TGTGCCATCAGTGGACAGGGCGCCACCGGGGAGCTGTTTTTT
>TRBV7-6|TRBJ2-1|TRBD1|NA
CASSAGTGSYNEQFF
TGTGCCAGCAGCGCAGGGACAGGGAGCTACAATGAGCAGTTCTTC
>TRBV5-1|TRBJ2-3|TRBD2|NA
CASSLALSGSDTDTQYF
TGCGCCAGCAGCTTGGCTCTAAGCGGGAGCGACACAGATACGCAGTATTTT